The 10 T cell receptor beta chains listed next were all sequenced from one sample in a study of regulatory T cells in long-lasting Graves disease. Time point given: newly diagnosed GD, antithyroid drugs for less than 3 months. Isolated PBMC RNA provided the starting material for the TCR library. Combining iRepertoire HTBI primers with Arm-PCR of CDR3 regions, the authors built TCR beta libraries. TCRdb ran MiXCR on the multiplex PCR reads and lists one entry per CDR3 protein. Here the sample spans some 320,000 distinct CDR3 sequences, over 15% being singletons. The source was peripheral blood mononuclear cells (PBMCs), collected at new diagnosis, from a patient treated with antithyroid drugs. The origin of the receptors is a female donor with Graves disease.

The V call is TRBV2, the J call TRBJ2-1; TRBD2 agrees at 8 bases. Germline V gives CDR1 SNHLY, CDR2 FYNNEI. This CDR3 contains 15 residues. The V segment lost 3 bases and the J segment 4 bases; nucleotides outside the gene matches: 5. CDR3 in amino acids: CASSDASGSYNEQFF. The CDR3 DNA follows: TGTGCCAGCAGTGATGCGAGCGGGAGTTACAATGAGCAGTTCTTC. The full variable domain, with the rest looked up from reference TRBV2 and TRBJ2-1, is EPEVTQTPSHQVTQMGQEVILRCVPISNHLYFYWYRQILGQKVEFLVSFYNNEISEKSEIFDDQFSVERPDGSNFTLKIRSTKLEDSAMYFCASSDASGSYNEQFFGPGTRLTVL.

The J gene is TRBJ1-2, the V gene TRBV28; perhaps TRBD1 as D (5 bases). The CDR3 runs to 13 residues. The V end was cut by 5 bases, the J end by 8 bases, with 15 bases between. Germline CDR1 reads MDHEN; CDR2 reads SYDVKM. The CDR3 sequence: CASSTPPGSGYTF. The CDR3 DNA follows: TGTGCCAGCAGTACCCCGCCAGGGTCCGGCTACACCTTC.

This clonotype was counted at least ten times. The genes are TRBV6-2 or TRBV6-3 and TRBJ2-7; TRBD2 matches 11 bases. V gave up 0 bases and J gave up 5 bases; unmatched junction bases: 12. The germline V gene encodes CDR1 MNHEY and CDR2 SVGEGT. The CDR3 sequence is 18 residues long. The CDR3 bases are TGTGCCAGCAGTTACTCCGGAGGGACTAGCGGAAGGGGAGACGAGCAGTACTTC. Its translation is CASSYSGGTSGRGDEQYF.

At least ten counts were recorded for this clonotype. A read error may be the cause here, since a much bigger clone is one base away. J is TRBJ2-3 and V is TRBV11-2; D call uncertain. This CDR3 region has 14 residues. The V and J ends lost 11 bases and 2 bases respectively, with 17 bases between them. Per the germline V gene, CDR1 is SGHAT and CDR2 is FQNNGV. The CDR3 region has the DNA TGTGCCGCTCACCTCAGTAGCTTCACAGATACGCAGTATTTT. It translates to CAAHLSSFTDTQYF.

In its sample, this clonotype was seen many times. V and J are TRBV2 and TRBJ2-1; TRBD1 agrees at 8 bases. Germline V gives CDR1 SNHLY, CDR2 FYNNEI. This CDR3 has 14 amino acids. The trim removed 7 bases at V and 3 bases at J, leaving 5 bases unmatched. CDR3 region: CASTDRGYYNEQFF. The CDR3 coding sequence is TGTGCCAGCACAGACAGGGGATACTACAATGAGCAGTTCTTC. Full variable domain (remainder filled in from reference TRBV2 and TRBJ2-1): EPEVTQTPSHQVTQMGQEVILRCVPISNHLYFYWYRQILGQKVEFLVSFYNNEISEKSEIFDDQFSVERPDGSNFTLKIRSTKLEDSAMYFCASTDRGYYNEQFFGPGTRLTVL.

This clonotype showed up many times. The V and J genes are TRBV27 and TRBJ1-1; 8 bases line up with TRBD1. CDR3 length: 15 amino acids. Germline CDR1 and CDR2: MNHEY and SMNVEV (reference sequence). Germline trimming cut 5 bases from V and 1 base from J; bases unmatched to any gene: 6. CDR3 region: CASSPLGQANTEAFF. The CDR3 DNA reads TGTGCCAGCAGTCCCCTGGGACAGGCGAACACTGAAGCTTTCTTT.

This clonotype has a count of ten or more. This chain connects TRBV30 to TRBJ2-1, with TRBD2 matching over 10 bases. In germline, CDR1 is GTSNPN, CDR2 SVGIG (reference sequence). V lost 1 base and J lost 7; bases outside the gene matches: 16. This CDR3 has 18 residues. This CDR3 is CAWSAASGRARGNNEQFF. The DNA for the CDR3 is TGTGCCTGGAGTGCGGCGAGCGGGAGGGCCCGAGGGAATAATGAGCAGTTCTTC.

This clonotype has just a few counts. The CDR3 does not close with the conserved phenylalanine or tryptophan, likely indicating a read error. The V call is TRBV7-8, the J call TRBJ1-5; D might be TRBD1 (5 bases). The CDR3 runs 18 residues. Per the germline V gene, CDR1 is SGHVS and CDR2 is FQNEAQ. CDR3 sequence: CASSSNYGTGGSNHPQHC. DNA of the CDR3: TGTGCCAGCAGCTCCAACTATGGGACGGGTGGTAGCAATCATCCCCAGCATTGT.

J is TRBJ2-3 and V is TRBV7-9; D not certain. The germline CDR1 and CDR2 sequences are SEHNR and FQNEAQ (reference sequence). The CDR3 consists of 13 residues. Trimming removed 0 bases at V and 6 bases at J, with 7 bases between. The CDR3 sequence: CASSLASRDTQYF. DNA for the CDR3: TGTGCCAGCAGCTTAGCTTCGAGGGATACGCAGTATTTT.

This clonotype was observed at least ten times. The rearrangement links TRBV12-3 or TRBV12-4 to TRBJ2-5; D uncertain. CDR3 length: 13 residues. Between the trimmed V and J ends, which lost 4 bases and 2 bases, there was a span of 8 bases. CDR3 sequence (DNA): TGTGCCAGCAGTTCTTATCAACAAGAGACCCAGTACTTC. Protein: CASSSYQQETQYF.